A single sample gave rise to the 6 T cell receptor beta chains below, sequenced in a study of shared clonotypes between healthy human individuals. TCRdb keeps only in-frame clones here, not all; method: immunoSEQ multiplex PCR. The sample contains roughly 680,000 clones, 55% to 75% of which appear only once. The sequenced sample was memory CD4+ T cells sorted from blood. Subset noted: CD45RA-negative fraction. These receptors were collected from a woman aged 30 to 39 in good health.

This chain joins TRBV4-1 and TRBJ2-5, with 7 bases matching TRBD2. Gene TRBJ2-7 matches the end of the DNA better, so the J call may be wrong. This CDR3 comprises 15 residues. Germline CDR1 reads MGHRA; CDR2 reads YSYEKL. The CDR3 nucleotides are TGCGCCAGCAGCCAGGATGAACTAGCGATCTACGAGCAGTACTTC. It encodes CASSQDELAIYEQYF.

J is TRBJ2-1 and V is TRBV4-1; D might be TRBD2 (5 bases). The CDR3 is 15 amino acids. Germline V gives CDR1 MGHRA, CDR2 YSYEKL. The V end was cut by 4 bases, the J end by 4 bases, with 14 bases between. The CDR3 here is CASSRLERRYNEQFF. The CDR3 DNA is TGCGCCAGCAGCCGCCTTGAGCGGAGGTACAATGAGCAGTTCTTC.

The chain links TRBV6-5 to TRBJ2-3, with 8 bases lining up with TRBD2. The J segment lost 9 bases and the V segment lost 6 bases, leaving 11 bases of the junction unmatched. Germline V CDR1 and CDR2: MNHEY, SVGAGI. There are 14 residues in the CDR3. The CDR3 loop is CASSEAFREGTQYF. CDR3 DNA sequence: TGTGCCAGCAGCGAAGCCTTCCGGGAGGGCACGCAGTATTTT.

The chain uses TRBV18 and TRBJ1-5; D call uncertain. The V end was cut by 0 bases, the J end by 5 bases, with 14 bases between. From germline, CDR1 is KGHSH and CDR2 LQKENI. CDR3 length: 16 amino acids. CDR3 sequence: CASSPPPSRGHQPQHF. Here the CDR3 DNA reads TGTGCCAGCTCACCACCTCCGAGCCGAGGGCATCAGCCCCAGCATTTT.

The table lists this clone with a few counts. This chain uses TRBV2 with TRBJ1-2; D remains ambiguous. This CDR3 region has 13 residues. Germline-derived CDR1 and CDR2 are SNHLY and FYNNEI. The V end lost 4 bases, the J end lost 0 bases, and 6 bases lay between the germline ends. The CDR3 DNA is TGTGCCAGCAGTGCAGGCACTAACTATGGCTACACCTTC. Translated: CASSAGTNYGYTF.

This clone was observed a handful of times. V usage is TRBV5-6 and J usage is TRBJ1-5; D is unclear. Trimming took off 4 bases at V and 6 bases at J, with 8 bases between the two ends. Germline loops: CDR1 SGHDT, CDR2 YYEEEE. CDR3 size: 12 residues. This CDR3 reads CASSQTSQPQHF. The CDR3, as DNA: TGTGCCAGCAGCCAAACCAGTCAGCCCCAGCATTTT. Drawing the rest from reference TRBV5-6 and TRBJ1-5, the complete variable domain is DAGVTQSPTHLIKTRGQQVTLRCSPKSGHDTVSWYQQALGQGPQFIFQYYEEEERQRGNFPDRFSGHQFPNYSSELNVNALLLGDSALYLCASSQTSQPQHFGDGTRLSIL.